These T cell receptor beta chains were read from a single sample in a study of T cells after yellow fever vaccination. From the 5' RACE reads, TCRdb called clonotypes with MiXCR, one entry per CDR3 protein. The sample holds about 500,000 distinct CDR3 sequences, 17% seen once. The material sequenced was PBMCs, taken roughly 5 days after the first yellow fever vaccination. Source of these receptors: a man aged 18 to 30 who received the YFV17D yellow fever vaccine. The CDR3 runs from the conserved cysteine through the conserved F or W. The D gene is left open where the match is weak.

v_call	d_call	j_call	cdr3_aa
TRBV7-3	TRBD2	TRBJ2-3	CASSPLGSGDASDTQYF
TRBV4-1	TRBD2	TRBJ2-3	CASSQAISLAGVLGTQYF
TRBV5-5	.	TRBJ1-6	CASIPGQGERIRGSPLHF
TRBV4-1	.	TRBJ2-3	CASSQAPPGSGNTQYF
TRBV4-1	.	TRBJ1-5	CASSQDPDSNQPQHF
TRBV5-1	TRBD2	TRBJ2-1	CASSLAGLYNEQFF
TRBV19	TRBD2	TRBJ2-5	CASSVGTSGYQETQYF
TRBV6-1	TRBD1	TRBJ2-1	CASSPRGTGHREQFF
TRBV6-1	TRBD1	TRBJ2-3	CASSPQGQGRDTQYF
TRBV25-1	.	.	CASSLGWGADTQHF
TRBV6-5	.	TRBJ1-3	CASSYSLDSENSGNTIYF
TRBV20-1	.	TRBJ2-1	CSAIKSLGLGNEQFF
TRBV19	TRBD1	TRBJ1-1	CASSSQGAGGTEAFF
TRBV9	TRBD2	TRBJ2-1	CASSSRRGGTSILPEQFF
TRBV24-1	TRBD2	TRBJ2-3	CATSEARGAGDTQYF
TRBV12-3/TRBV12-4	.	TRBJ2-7	CASSIQEIYEQYF
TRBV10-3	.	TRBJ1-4	CAIRRQSNEKLFF
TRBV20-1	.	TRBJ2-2	CSASWAPGGRTGELFF
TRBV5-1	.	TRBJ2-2	CASSLERLTGTGELFF
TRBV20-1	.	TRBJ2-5	CSAEGGGETQYF
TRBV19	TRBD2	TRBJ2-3	CASSIEGTRTDTQYF
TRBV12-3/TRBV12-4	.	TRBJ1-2	CASRGGQKGYTF
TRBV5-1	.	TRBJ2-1	CASSLVQGLNNEQFF
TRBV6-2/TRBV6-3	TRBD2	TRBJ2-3	CASSYQRGTDTQYF
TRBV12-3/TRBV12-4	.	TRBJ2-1	CASRPTGLPSNEQFF
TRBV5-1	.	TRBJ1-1	CASSLWGARGTEAFF
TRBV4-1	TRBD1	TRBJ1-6	CASSQAVGTGGGSPLHF
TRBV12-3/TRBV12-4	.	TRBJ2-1	CASSLGAPGILGQFF
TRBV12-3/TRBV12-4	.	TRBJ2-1	CASRDLHGGSYNEQFF
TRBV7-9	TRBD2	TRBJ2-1	CASSLASGVSYNEQFF
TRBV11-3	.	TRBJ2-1	CASSPRGQGKGDEQFF
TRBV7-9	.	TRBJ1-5	CASSLGTAQPQHF
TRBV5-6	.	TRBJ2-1	CASSRWIGGTRGDEQFF
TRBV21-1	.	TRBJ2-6	CASSKASRDLTGANVLTF
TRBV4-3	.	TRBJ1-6	CASSLPRVGETNSPLHF
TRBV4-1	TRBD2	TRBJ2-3	CASSQDSGGTSTDTQYF
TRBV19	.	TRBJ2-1	CATRGFSGDNEQFF
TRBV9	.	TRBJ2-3	CASSPRGGPSSTDTQYF
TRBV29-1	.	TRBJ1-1	CSMRAGWGMNTEAFF
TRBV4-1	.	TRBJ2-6	CASSQLSKATFSGANVLTF
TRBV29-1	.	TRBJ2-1	CSVVGYNEQFF
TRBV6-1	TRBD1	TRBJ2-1	CASSNTGAGSNEQFF
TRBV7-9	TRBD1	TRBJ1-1	CASIQTGGGSTEAFF
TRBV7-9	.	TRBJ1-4	CASSWMTAATNEKLFF